Presented here are 23 T cell receptor beta chains from one specimen sequenced in a study of identical twins. TCRdb processed the 5' RACE reads anew with MiXCR; each CDR3 protein has one entry. The sample lists around 230,000 distinct CDR3 sequences; 6.5% were seen once. This sample was shared with a second study, whose subject was T cells expressing NK-cell markers.

What was sequenced was CD8+ T cells sorted from blood. The receptor source for this set is a woman aged 18-29 years in good health.

V usage is TRBV7-8 and J usage is TRBJ2-1, with D tentatively TRBD1 (6 bases). Germline loops: CDR1 SGHVS, CDR2 FQNEAQ. Trimming shortened V by 2 bases and J by 5 bases, and 10 bases separated the two germline ends. The CDR3 runs 14 residues. CDR3 sequence (DNA): TGTGCCAGCAGCTTACAGGGGACCCACAATGAGCAGTTCTTC. As protein: CASSLQGTHNEQFF.

There are many counts of this clonotype. The chain joins TRBV5-6 to TRBJ2-7, with D possibly TRBD1 on 6 matching bases. Germline CDR1 is SGHDT and CDR2 is YYEEEE. This CDR3 region has 13 residues. Trimming stripped 4 bases from V and 6 bases from J, with 14 bases between. The CDR3 region is CASSPQGLSEQYF. DNA for the CDR3: TGTGCCAGCAGCCCCCAGGGGTTAAGCGAGCAGTACTTC.

The J gene is TRBJ1-5, the V gene TRBV12-3 or TRBV12-4; 8 nucleotides line up with TRBD1. V gave up 6 bases and J gave up 5 bases; unmatched junction bases: 9. The CDR3 is 15 amino acids. The CDR3, as DNA: TGTGCCAGCAGAACGGACAGGGAAGTCGATCAGCCCCAGCATTTT. Translation gives CASRTDREVDQPQHF.

At least ten counts were recorded for this clonotype. The chain carries TRBV20-1 and TRBJ1-3; 8 bases map to TRBD1. The CDR3 runs to 16 residues. V dropped 4 bases and J dropped 0; count of bases not matched to a gene: 8. Germline-derived CDR1 and CDR2 are DFQATT and SNEGSKA (reference sequence). CDR3 coding DNA: TGCAGTGCTACCACAGGGGGGGAACTCTCTGGAAACACCATATATTTT. This codes for CSATTGGELSGNTIYF.

The rearrangement joins TRBV5-8 to TRBJ2-1; 9 positions match TRBD2. Germline V gene data show CDR1 as SGHTS and CDR2 as YDEGEE. The length of the CDR3 is 17 residues. Trimming cost V 4 bases and J 0 bases; bases outside gene matches: 8. The CDR3 region has the DNA TGTGCCAGCAGCATAAGCGGGGGGCGGAGCTCCTACAATGAGCAGTTCTTC. Protein: CASSISGGRSSYNEQFF.

The chain links TRBV27 to TRBJ1-1, with a possible D match to TRBD1 (5 bases). The CDR3 length is 15 residues. Trimming cost V 0 bases and J 0 bases, with 8 bases left between them. CDR1 and CDR2 (germline): MNHEY, SMNVEV (reference sequence). This CDR3 is CASSLSQAVNTEAFF. Written as DNA, the CDR3 is TGTGCCAGCAGTTTATCACAGGCGGTGAACACTGAAGCTTTCTTT.

The rearrangement links TRBV15 to TRBJ2-5; TRBD1 aligns across 8 bases. The CDR3 runs to 14 residues. Germline CDR1 reads LNHNV; CDR2 reads YYDKDF (reference sequence). Germline trimming cut 7 bases from V and 4 bases from J; bases unmatched to any gene: 8. CDR3 bases: TGTGCCACCAAGTCCGGACAGGGAGGAGAGACCCAGTACTTC. Amino acids: CATKSGQGGETQYF.

This clonotype has only a few counts. The rearrangement links TRBV6-6 to TRBJ1-2; D unresolved. V lost 8 bases, J lost 4 bases, and 11 bases lay in between. This CDR3 region has 12 residues. Germline V gene lookup returns CDR1 MNHNY and CDR2 SVGAGI (reference sequence). Here the CDR3 reads CASHSLAYGYTF. The CDR3 DNA follows: TGTGCCAGCCATTCCCTAGCCTATGGCTACACCTTC.

A few counts support this clonotype. The chain recombines TRBV25-1 with TRBJ1-2; the D gene is possibly TRBD1 (5 bases). V shed 3 bases and J shed 6 bases, with 11 bases lying between them. This CDR3 has 13 amino acids. Germline V CDR1 and CDR2: MGHDK, SYGVNS. The DNA for the CDR3 is TGTGCCAGCAGTGACATGACAGCAAATGGCTACACCTTC. Protein sequence: CASSDMTANGYTF.

This clonotype was counted ten times or more. The chain joins TRBV12-3 or TRBV12-4 to TRBJ1-1; 8 bases match TRBD1. The CDR3 spans 15 residues. After removal of 7 bases from V and 5 bases from J, the junction contained 12 bases not matched to a gene. Written as DNA, the CDR3 is TGTGCCAGCAAATTGCAGGGGGCGCGAATTACTGAAGCTTTCTTT. Translation gives CASKLQGARITEAFF.

V and J are TRBV6-6 and TRBJ2-7; D is uncertain. The CDR3 runs to 9 residues. Germline values: CDR1 MNHNY, CDR2 SVGAGI (reference sequence). V was cut by 8 bases and J by 5 bases, with 4 bases left in between. The CDR3 sequence: CASGNEQYF. The CDR3 DNA sequence: TGTGCCAGCGGGAACGAGCAGTACTTC.

This clonotype was seen repeatedly, ten times or more. The J gene is TRBJ1-1, the V gene TRBV11-2; D gene unclear. The CDR3 extends over 12 amino acids. Between the trimmed V and J ends, which lost 4 bases and 4 bases, there was a span of 7 bases. CDR1 is SGHAT and CDR2 is FQNNGV in the germline V gene. The CDR3 nucleotides read TGTGCCAGCAGCTGGCAGGCCACTGAAGCTTTCTTT. Translation gives CASSWQATEAFF.

J is TRBJ2-7 and V is TRBV30; TRBD2 matches at 7 bases. This CDR3 is 14 amino acids long. V dropped 3 bases and J dropped 6; count of bases not matched to a gene: 11. Germline V CDR1 and CDR2: GTSNPN, SVGIG (reference sequence). The CDR3 protein is CAWSMGGPTGEQYF. The CDR3 DNA follows: TGTGCCTGGAGCATGGGAGGGCCAACCGGCGAGCAGTACTTC.

This clonotype was seen ten or more times. This chain connects TRBV5-1 to TRBJ1-6, with D perhaps TRBD1 (5 bases). In germline, CDR1 is SGHRS, CDR2 YFSETQ. The ends were cut back, 4 bases at V and 0 bases at J, with 5 bases in the middle. The CDR3 sequence is 14 residues long. The CDR3 spells CASSGGSYNSPLHF. The CDR3 DNA follows: TGCGCCAGCAGCGGGGGCTCCTATAATTCACCCCTCCACTTT. The full variable domain, with the rest looked up from reference TRBV5-1 and TRBJ1-6, is KAGVTQTPRYLIKTRGQQVTLSCSPISGHRSVSWYQQTPGQGLQFLFEYFSETQRNKGNFPGRFSGRQFSNSRSEMNVSTLELGDSALYLCASSGGSYNSPLHFGNGTRLTVT.

V is TRBV29-1 and J is TRBJ2-1; 7 bases map to TRBD2. The CDR3 is made up of 16 amino acids. V lost 6 bases and J lost 8; bases outside the gene matches: 19. Germline V gene lookup returns CDR1 SQVTM and CDR2 ANQGSEA. This chain's CDR3 is CSVYAPAAGVNHEQFF. The CDR3 coding sequence is TGCAGCGTATATGCCCCCGCCGCGGGAGTTAATCATGAGCAGTTCTTC.

This clonotype has more than one count but fewer than ten. This chain uses TRBV12-3 or TRBV12-4 with TRBJ2-1; possible D gene TRBD1, 6 bases. The CDR3 is 15 residues long. V was shortened by 6 bases and J by 3 bases, with 15 bases between the two germline ends. The CDR3: CASSVGRGYYNEQFF. In DNA form, the CDR3 reads TGTGCCAGCAGCGTGGGCAGGGGCTACTACAATGAGCAGTTCTTC.

The sample holds a few counts of this clonotype. This chain joins TRBV7-8 and TRBJ1-5; 8 positions match TRBD1. This CDR3 has 14 residues. With 7 bases clipped from V and 5 bases from J, the junction kept 7 bases outside the gene matches. Per germline, CDR1 SGHVS and CDR2 FQNEAQ. CDR3 sequence: CASTEGQGDQPQHF. The CDR3 DNA follows: TGTGCCAGCACCGAAGGACAGGGAGATCAGCCCCAGCATTTT.

V gene TRBV6-2 or TRBV6-3 combines with J gene TRBJ2-1; 7 nucleotides align to TRBD1. J lost 6 bases, V lost 6 bases, and 2 bases had no gene match. This CDR3 is 12 amino acids long. The germline V gene encodes CDR1 MNHEY and CDR2 SVGEGT. For the CDR3, the DNA is TGTGCCAGCAGGTACAGGGGCAATGAGCAGTTCTTC. Protein: CASRYRGNEQFF.

The chain is built from TRBV7-6 and TRBJ2-7; TRBD2 might be the D (5 bases). CDR3 length equals 14 residues. Trimming left V 2 bases short and J 7 bases short, with 15 bases between. CDR1 and CDR2 (germline): SGHVS, FNYEAQ. CDR3 DNA: TGTGCCAGCAGCTTATTGGGTGGGAGAGGGGAGCAGTACTTC. The encoded protein is CASSLLGGRGEQYF.

The rearrangement joins TRBV3-1 to TRBJ2-7; D is unclear. V lost 1 base to trimming and J lost 2 bases, with 9 bases between them. The CDR3 contains 14 residues. Per the germline V gene, CDR1 is LGHDT and CDR2 is YNNKEL (reference sequence). CDR3 protein: CASSQVPGPYEQYF. CDR3 DNA: TGTGCCAGCAGCCAAGTTCCTGGGCCCTACGAGCAGTACTTC.

Only a few counts were recorded for this clonotype. The chain links TRBV6-2 or TRBV6-3 to TRBJ2-1; 12 positions agree with TRBD2. The germline V gene encodes CDR1 MNHEY and CDR2 SVGEGT. After removal of 7 bases from V and 6 bases from J, the junction contained 22 bases not matched to a gene. This CDR3 has 20 residues. CDR3 protein: CASTSAGLAGGSPPVNEQFF. CDR3 coding DNA: TGTGCCAGCACCTCCGCAGGGCTAGCGGGAGGGTCGCCACCGGTCAATGAGCAGTTCTTC.

This clonotype was detected a few times. This chain links TRBV14 with TRBJ2-7, with D possibly being TRBD2 (5 bases). Trimming cost V 3 bases and J 2 bases, with 26 bases left between them. CDR1 is SGHDN, CDR2 FVKESK, per germline. This CDR3 has 19 amino acids. CDR3 in DNA: TGTGCCAGCAGCCATCGCCTATCCCTCCCCAGCGGCAATCCCTACGAGCAGTACTTC. The encoded protein is CASSHRLSLPSGNPYEQYF.

This clonotype was seen a handful of times. The V call is TRBV6-5, the J call TRBJ2-7, with TRBD2 as a possible D gene (6 bases). The CDR3 contains 14 residues. The germline gives CDR1 MNHEY, CDR2 SVGAGI. The V end was cut by 3 bases, the J end by 6 bases, with 15 bases between. CDR3 sequence: CASSYNAGPAEQYF. The CDR3 DNA follows: TGTGCCAGCAGTTATAACGCGGGACCTGCCGAGCAGTACTTC.